The clone carrying this TCR beta chain has only one observation. The CDR3 extends over 17 amino acids. CDR1 and CDR2 from the germline V gene are SGDLS and YYNGEE. With 0 bases removed from V and 0 bases from J, the gap between germline ends came to 13 bases. Survey-level TCR beta sequencing used the immunoSEQ assay. Some clones are missing from TCRdb's copy, which holds only in-frame ones; the method was immunoSEQ multiplex PCR. The sample has around 50,000 clones; approximately 93% are singletons. The source is a man aged 35 to 55 with rheumatoid arthritis. The sample was PBMCs. V usage is TRBV9 and J usage is TRBJ1-3; D ambiguous. CDR3 in amino acids: CASSVAAARTSGNTIYF. The CDR3, as DNA: TGTGCCAGCAGCGTAGCGGCAGCCCGTACCTCTGGAAACACCATATATTTT. Filled out from reference TRBV9 and TRBJ1-3, the complete variable domain reads DSGVTQTPKHLITATGQRVTLRCSPRSGDLSVYWYQQSLDQGLQFLIQYYNGEERAKGNILERFSAQQFPDLHSELNLSSLELGDSALYFCASSVAAARTSGNTIYFGEGSWLTVV.